This T cell receptor beta chain emerged from a study of cytomegalovirus exposure and HLA in healthy donors. The CDR3 is made up of 16 amino acids. Germline-derived CDR1 and CDR2 are MGHRA and YSYEKL. Points from the study as a whole: More clonal expansion characterized HLA-associated TCR beta chains than equally common others in a later analysis. The authors judged a highly shared variant cluster likely a sequencing artifact.

Note on this clone: Its antigen is not known.

The PCR ran on 60 Vbeta and 13 Jbeta primers. The assay was immunoSEQ multiplex PCR, and TCRdb's table has in-frame clones only and misses some. The data hold 150,000 or so clones, with 65% to 85% observed a single time. Material: PBMCs. This receptor was identified in a man aged 25 to 40 in good health and CMV-seronegative. The chain uses TRBV4-1 and TRBJ2-5; 7 bases match TRBD1. The DNA end lines up better with TRBJ2-7; the J call may be wrong. The chain's CDR3 is CASSQDGEQGYYEQYF. The CDR3 coding sequence is TGCGCCAGCAGCCAAGATGGTGAACAGGGGTACTACGAGCAGTACTTC.